The entry that follows covers one T cell receptor beta chain sequence. The antigen is undetermined. The data derive from a study of T cell responses to AZD1222 COVID-19 vaccine. Study-wide results and caveats: Mapped onto spike, vaccine-associated CD4 TCRs spanned it and were dominant at 160-218 and 743-854. The donor cohort was predominantly white British with a female majority, and clonal diversity may have been underestimated. All repertoire sampling was performed exclusively after the peak T cell response.

The CDR3 covers 17 residues. Germline V gives CDR1 SGHAT, CDR2 FQNNGV. J gave up 3 bases and V 5 bases, and 14 bases lay outside the gene matches. Using immunoSEQ multiplex PCR, the repertoire was profiled, and TCRdb retains in-frame clones only, with some absent. The table includes 65,000 to 85,000 clones, about four fifths detected once. Second-dose intervals of approximately 4 or approximately 12 weeks were pooled. This TCR was recovered from an adult who received the AZD1222 COVID-19 vaccine. The sequencing here drew on peripheral blood, taken 28 days after the second AZD1222 dose. This sequence joins TRBV11-2 and TRBJ2-7; TRBD1 aligns across 9 bases. As DNA, the CDR3 is TGTGCCAGCAGCCCGACCGCGGACAGGGGCCATTACTACGAGCAGTACTTC. Translated: CASSPTADRGHYYEQYF.